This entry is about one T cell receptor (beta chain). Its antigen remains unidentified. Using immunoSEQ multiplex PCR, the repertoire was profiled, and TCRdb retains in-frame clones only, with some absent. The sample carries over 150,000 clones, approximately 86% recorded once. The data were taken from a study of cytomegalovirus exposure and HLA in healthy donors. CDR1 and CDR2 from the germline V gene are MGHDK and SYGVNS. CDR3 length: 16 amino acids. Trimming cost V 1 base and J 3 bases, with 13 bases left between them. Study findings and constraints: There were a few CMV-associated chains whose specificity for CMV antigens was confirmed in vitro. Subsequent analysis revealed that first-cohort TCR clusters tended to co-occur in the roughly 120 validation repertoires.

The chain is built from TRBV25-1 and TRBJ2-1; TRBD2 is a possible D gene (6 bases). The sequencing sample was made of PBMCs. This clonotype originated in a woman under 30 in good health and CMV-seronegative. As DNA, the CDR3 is TGTGCCAGCAGTGAATTAGGGGACTTCCACTACAATGAGCAGTTCTTC. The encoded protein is CASSELGDFHYNEQFF.